This T cell receptor beta chain was profiled in a study of PD-1 blockade in mismatch repair-deficient tumors. The length of the CDR3 is 15 residues. The V and J ends lost 3 bases and 0 bases, in that order; junction bases with no gene match: 4. CDR1 SQVTM and CDR2 ANQGSEA come from the germline V gene. Method: immunoSEQ multiplex PCR; TCRdb's copy keeps in-frame clones and lacks some. The table shows 15,000 or so clones, with 80% to 85% occurring only once. This clone appeared once. This sample also contains other DNA sequences that code for the same CDR3. The specimen comprised PBMCs, sampled 4 weeks after starting pembrolizumab. The receptor's source is an adult with mismatch repair-deficient cancer. The chain links TRBV29-1 to TRBJ2-3; 9 nucleotides align to TRBD2. The CDR3, as DNA: TGCAGCGTTGAGGTTGCGGGAGGGAGCACAGATACGCAGTATTTT. This codes for CSVEVAGGSTDTQYF.